These T cell receptor beta chains were read from a single sample in a study of cytomegalovirus exposure and HLA in healthy donors. Repertoires were generated with immunoSEQ multiplex PCR, while TCRdb's copy carries only in-frame clones and drops some. Its table records about 39,000 clones. Sequencing was performed on PBMCs. These receptors originate from a woman aged 25 to 39 in good health and CMV-seropositive. The conserved cysteine and the conserved F or W are not part of the CDR3 here. Each record gives: J gene, V gene, CDR3 protein.

TRBJ2-7 | TRBV15 | ATNRGGGSYEQY
TRBJ1-1 | TRBV7-9 | VSSPNGRRGAAPPEAF
TRBJ1-1 | TRBV19 | ASSHGRGTEAF
TRBJ2-2 | TRBV27 | ASSFEINTGELF
TRBJ1-5 | TRBV18 | ASSPFHGADQPQH
TRBJ2-5 | TRBV19 | ASSPGGQQETQY
TRBJ1-4 | TRBV5-1 | ASSPTLGSVGDEKLF
TRBJ2-3 | TRBV29-1 | SVLKGIGGGTDTQY
TRBJ2-2 | TRBV7-9 | ASSFAGTMNTGELF
TRBJ2-1 | TRBV5-1 | ASSETSGRLNEQF
TRBJ1-1 | TRBV5-6 | ASSFTSENTEAF
TRBJ1-2 | TRBV2 | ASGQRDGYT
TRBJ2-7 | TRBV5-4 | ASSKGQGFNEQY
TRBJ2-7 | TRBV2 | ASSEGHSSYEQY
TRBJ2-3 | TRBV9 | ASSIQASTDTQY
TRBJ1-2 | TRBV4-2 | ASSSGTGSDGYT
TRBJ1-2 | TRBV5-6 | ASSWGQGSGYT
TRBJ1-2 | TRBV11-2 | ASSSNRDRVHYGYT
TRBJ1-5 | TRBV6-5 | ASRHRSLGQPQH
TRBJ1-1 | TRBV5-4 | ASSLAATGYTEAF
TRBJ2-1 | TRBV5-1 | ASCAGTRDNEQF
TRBJ2-5 | TRBV6-5 | ASSSGETQY
TRBJ1-4 | TRBV5-1 | ASSHGQASTNEKLF
TRBJ2-7 | TRBV7-9 | ASSPTGTPSYEQY
TRBJ1-1 | TRBV19 | ASITGSFTEAF
TRBJ2-3 | TRBV9 | ASSVIPTHSGGTDTQY
TRBJ1-4 | TRBV2 | ASTEAGGYEKLF
TRBJ1-1 | TRBV11-2 | ASTLDRVNTEAF
TRBJ1-3 | TRBV5-6 | ASSLQVREQLGNTIY
TRBJ1-1 | TRBV20-1 | SARGHTEAF
TRBJ1-1 | TRBV7-2 | ASSLRGVNTEAF
TRBJ1-1 | TRBV5-4 | ASSPGQYYTEAF
TRBJ1-4 | TRBV7-8 | ASSSVPTRGPEKLF
TRBJ2-7 | TRBV7-2 | ASSLISGGEQY
TRBJ2-1 | TRBV5-8 | ASSLGEVGPLQF
TRBJ1-1 | TRBV4-1 | ASSQGQGRWYTEAF
TRBJ1-1 | TRBV7-9 | ASSQNLRTEAF
TRBJ1-5 | TRBV15 | ATGRDRGRGSNQPQH
TRBJ1-1 | TRBV11-3 | ASSLTGVETEAF
TRBJ2-7 | TRBV6-1 | ASSEWQFTYEQY
TRBJ2-5 | TRBV10-2 | ASSESLPWETQY
NA | TRBV14 | ASSQPGGTGLYEQY
TRBJ2-2 | TRBV7-7 | ASSLGTTTGELF
TRBJ2-7 | TRBV28 | ASSLALRGSSYEQY